This TCR beta chain was captured in a study of shared clonotypes between healthy human individuals. V was clipped by 1 base and J by 5 bases, with 17 bases between them. The CDR3 has 16 amino acids. Germline V gene data show CDR1 as LNHNV and CDR2 as YYDKDF (reference sequence). The assay was immunoSEQ multiplex PCR, and TCRdb's table has in-frame clones only and misses some. This table holds around 2.5 million clones, 80% to 95% found once. The sample consisted of naive CD4+ T cells from PBMCs. Described subset: CD45RA+ positively selected. The chain joins TRBV15 to TRBJ1-2, with D possibly TRBD1 on 6 matching bases. The TCR comes from a man younger than 35 in good health. Some clones in this sample may be carry-over from other donors' samples. The CDR3 DNA reads as TGTGCCACCAGCAGAGGCCTAGGGGGACGGGGTTATGGCTACACCTTC. It translates to CATSRGLGGRGYGYTF.